This TCR beta chain appears in the sequencing data of a study of response to subunit inactivated influenza vaccine. The CDR3 consists of 15 residues. V was clipped by 6 bases and J by 2 bases; unmatched bases: 6. This clonotype was seen many times. TCRdb redid the calling of the RT-PCR reads with MiXCR, one entry per CDR3 protein. The repertoire holds about 570,000 distinct CDR3 sequences, with over 9% as singletons. These sequences were also reported in another study, on T cells expressing NK-cell markers. That publication notes: It was by 5'RACE template switching with UMIs that TCR beta cDNA was made. About 1.0-8% of CD8+ T cells in over five donors belonged to dominant NKG2C+ clonotypes.

The V call is TRBV12-3 or TRBV12-4, the J call TRBJ2-2, with 7 positions matching TRBD2. The sequences come from PBMCs from blood, collected on the day of vaccination. This clonotype was obtained from a man in his forties or fifties who received an inactivated influenza vaccine. The CDR3 is CASSRSGVNTGELFF. The DNA for the CDR3 is TGTGCCAGCAGCAGAAGCGGGGTAAACACCGGGGAGCTGTTTTTT.